One and the same sample provided the 25 T cell receptor beta chains below, sequenced in a study of blood T cell repertoires in COVID-19. TCRdb's copy holds only in-frame clones and misses some; the assay was immunoSEQ multiplex PCR. The repertoire holds roughly 25,000 clones, with about 90% as singletons. The specimen sequenced was peripheral blood. Receptors originate from a man in his sixties or seventies with active COVID-19.

The rearrangement joins TRBV6-1 to TRBJ1-5; the D gene is possibly TRBD1 (5 bases). The CDR3 has 15 amino acids. CDR1 is MNHNS and CDR2 is SASEGT in the germline V gene. The V end lost 3 bases, the J end lost 3 bases, and 12 bases lay between the germline ends. The CDR3 coding sequence is TGTGCCAGCAGTGACAGGCAGGGTTTCAATCAGCCCCAGCATTTT. Protein sequence: CASSDRQGFNQPQHF.

This clone was counted a single time. The chain joins TRBV6-2 or TRBV6-3 to TRBJ2-7; tentatively, D is TRBD2 (5 bases). The ends were cut back, 4 bases at V and 1 base at J, with 11 bases in the middle. Germline CDR1 MNHEY, CDR2 SVGEGT. CDR3 length: 14 amino acids. CDR3 nucleotide sequence: TGTGCCAGCAGTTCTTGGCGGGCATCCTACGAGCAGTACTTC. Protein sequence: CASSSWRASYEQYF.

The rearrangement uses TRBV2 and TRBJ2-1, with a tentative D call TRBD2 (5 bases). Trimming cost V 10 bases and J 0 bases, with 16 bases left between them. CDR1 is SNHLY and CDR2 is FYNNEI in the germline V gene. The CDR3 runs 15 residues. The CDR3 loop reads CATGLGRSSYNEQFF. CDR3 bases: TGTGCCACCGGACTGGGCCGCTCCTCCTACAATGAGCAGTTCTTC.

This chain connects TRBV3-1 (or the pseudogene TRBV3-2) to TRBJ2-5; the match to TRBD1 covers 9 bases. J gave up 4 bases and V 4 bases, and 13 bases lay outside the gene matches. The CDR3 has 17 residues. The germline CDR1 and CDR2 sequences are LGHDT and YNNKEL (reference sequence). This chain's CDR3 is CASSLEKTGGNGETQYF. The CDR3 DNA reads as TGTGCCAGCAGCCTCGAGAAGACAGGGGGAAATGGAGAGACCCAGTACTTC.

The chain couples TRBV19 to TRBJ1-5; no definite D call. The CDR3 consists of 12 residues. The germline V gene has CDR1 LNHDA and CDR2 SQIVND (reference sequence). V gave up 5 bases and J gave up 5 bases, with 7 bases separating them. CDR3 sequence reads: CASSPEDQPQHF. In DNA, the CDR3 is TGTGCCAGTAGTCCAGAAGATCAGCCCCAGCATTTT.

This sequence joins TRBV27 and TRBJ2-7; D might be TRBD2 (5 bases). V was clipped by 5 bases and J by 3 bases, with 17 bases between them. The CDR3 runs 15 residues. The germline V gene has CDR1 MNHEY and CDR2 SMNVEV (reference sequence). This chain's CDR3 is CASSIFPGIYYEQYF. CDR3 DNA sequence: TGTGCCAGCAGTATCTTCCCCGGGATCTACTACGAGCAGTACTTC.

The rearrangement links TRBV6-2 or TRBV6-3 to TRBJ2-5, with 8 bases aligning to TRBD1. The V gene's germline CDR1 is MNHEY and CDR2 SVGEGT. The ends lost 4 bases at V and 4 bases at J; junction bases unmatched: 8. The CDR3 consists of 15 residues. The CDR3 here is CASSFGQGLSETQYF. The CDR3 DNA sequence: TGTGCCAGCAGTTTCGGACAGGGTCTTTCAGAGACCCAGTACTTC.

This clone occurred once. CDR3 DNA sequence: TGTGCCAGTAGTGAACAGGGATTAGGTGGATCACCCCTCCACTTT. Encoded protein: CASSEQGLGGSPLHF. This rearrangement joins TRBV19 to TRBJ1-6; maybe TRBD1 (6 bases). The germline gives CDR1 LNHDA, CDR2 SQIVND (reference sequence). This CDR3 comprises 15 residues. V shed 5 bases and J shed 10 bases, with 18 bases lying between them. Looking up the rest from reference TRBV19 and TRBJ1-6 gives the full variable domain: DGGITQSPKYLFRKEGQNVTLSCEQNLNHDAMYWYRQDPGQGLRLIYYSQIVNDFQKGDIAEGYSVSREKKESFPLTVTSAQKNPTAFYLCASSEQGLGGSPLHFGNGTRLTVT.

The rearrangement uses TRBV10-3 and TRBJ2-7, with D perhaps TRBD2 (7 bases). The germline V gene has CDR1 ENHRY and CDR2 SYGVKD. V lost 2 bases, J lost 9 bases, and 29 bases lay in between. This CDR3 is 18 amino acids long. CDR3 DNA sequence: TGTGCCATCAGTGAGCTGGGGGGGGCTCTAGCGGAGAGTACGGCGCAGTACTTC. Translation: CAISELGGALAESTAQYF.

The V gene is TRBV5-6, the J gene TRBJ2-3; the D is unclear. Germline V CDR1 and CDR2: SGHDT, YYEEEE. Between the trimmed V and J ends, which lost 0 bases and 0 bases, there was a span of 5 bases. The CDR3 is 14 amino acids. The CDR3 DNA follows: TGTGCCAGCAGCTTGGTCGGGAGCACAGATACGCAGTATTTT. Translating it yields CASSLVGSTDTQYF.

This clone appeared a few times. The chain has TRBV4-1 and TRBJ1-2; 7 bases align to TRBD1. The germline V gene encodes CDR1 MGHRA and CDR2 YSYEKL. V trimming: 4 bases; J trimming: 6 bases; junction bases outside the gene matches: 5. The CDR3 covers 13 residues. This CDR3 is CASSRGGANGYTF. The DNA of the CDR3 is TGCGCCAGCAGCCGAGGGGGCGCGAATGGCTACACCTTC.

This sequence joins TRBV4-3 and TRBJ2-1, with D possibly matching TRBD1 (5 bases). Between the trimmed V and J ends, which lost 5 bases and 8 bases, there was a span of 13 bases. Germline values: CDR1 LGHNA, CDR2 YSLEER. The CDR3 is made up of 13 amino acids. The CDR3 DNA is TGCGCCAGCAGCGCCAGGGTTTCGGATGAGCAGTTCTTC. Its protein is CASSARVSDEQFF.

The CDR3 spells CAISVGDRFPYEQYF. CDR3 sequence (DNA): TGTGCCATCAGTGTGGGGGACAGGTTCCCCTACGAGCAGTACTTC. This chain connects TRBV10-3 to TRBJ2-7, with TRBD1 identical over 8 bases. This CDR3 region has 15 residues. Losses at the gene ends were 4 bases for V and 2 bases for J; bases not matched to a gene: 7. Germline CDR1 reads ENHRY; CDR2 reads SYGVKD.

V usage is TRBV2 and J usage is TRBJ1-6; 8 nucleotides align to TRBD1. The length of the CDR3 is 13 residues. Germline lookup yields CDR1 SNHLY and CDR2 FYNNEI. V dropped 6 bases and J dropped 7; count of bases not matched to a gene: 2. The CDR3 loop is CASRGQANSPLHF. For the CDR3, the DNA is TGTGCCAGCAGGGGACAGGCGAATTCACCCCTCCACTTT.

The CDR3 DNA is TGTGCCAGCAGCTCTAGCGGGAGGGCCAGGAATGAGCAGTTCTTC. Translation: CASSSSGRARNEQFF. The rearrangement links TRBV6-5 to TRBJ2-1; TRBD2 matches 12 bases. From germline, CDR1 is MNHEY and CDR2 SVGAGI. The CDR3 runs to 15 residues. V lost 6 bases and J lost 7; bases outside the gene matches: 7.

The chain employs TRBV9 and TRBJ2-1; 9 nucleotides line up with TRBD2. Germline values: CDR1 SGDLS, CDR2 YYNGEE. Germline trimming cut 0 bases from V and 12 bases from J; bases unmatched to any gene: 10. CDR3 length: 15 residues. This CDR3 reads CASSVGGSGSFRQFF. CDR3 nucleotide sequence: TGTGCCAGCAGCGTAGGGGGTAGCGGGAGCTTTAGGCAGTTCTTC.

CDR3 amino acids: CASSYSFWSGQSYYEQYF. The CDR3 DNA reads as TGTGCCAGCAGTTACTCGTTCTGGTCGGGACAGTCCTACTACGAGCAGTACTTC. The chain is built from TRBV6-2 or TRBV6-3 and TRBJ2-7, with 7 bases aligning to TRBD1. The germline gives CDR1 MNHEY, CDR2 SVGEGT. This CDR3 is built from 18 residues. The J segment lost 3 bases and the V segment lost 0 bases, leaving 14 bases of the junction unmatched.

This chain uses TRBV7-8 with TRBJ1-6; D gene uncertain. CDR1 is SGHVS, CDR2 FQNEAQ, per germline. This CDR3 is 15 amino acids long. Trimming removed 0 bases at V and 4 bases at J, with 7 bases between. CDR3 coding DNA: TGTGCCAGCAGCTTAGCCCCAGTTTATAATTCACCCCTCCACTTT. This codes for CASSLAPVYNSPLHF.

This clone was seen only once. Here the CDR3 reads CASRGAGETEAFF. Written as DNA, the CDR3 is TGCGCCAGCAGGGGGGCAGGGGAAACTGAAGCTTTCTTT. The rearrangement uses TRBV5-1 and TRBJ1-1, with D perhaps matching TRBD1 (6 bases). The V end lost 5 bases, the J end lost 5 bases, and 13 bases lay between the germline ends. The CDR3 covers 13 residues. In germline, CDR1 is SGHRS, CDR2 YFSETQ.

The V and J genes are TRBV15 and TRBJ2-3, with D possibly being TRBD2 (5 bases). V was clipped by 4 bases and J by 6 bases, with 11 bases between them. Germline CDR1 reads LNHNV; CDR2 reads YYDKDF (reference sequence). This CDR3 contains 13 residues. In nucleotides, the CDR3 is TGTGCCACCAGCAAGCGGAAATCGGATACGCAGTATTTT. This encodes CATSKRKSDTQYF.

As concerns this clone: The same CDR3 arises from other DNA sequences in this sample as well. V usage is TRBV11-3 and J usage is TRBJ2-1; D gene ambiguous. In germline, CDR1 is SGHNT, CDR2 YENEEA. The CDR3 is 14 residues long. The V gene lost 1 base and the J gene lost 0 bases, with 4 bases spanning the gap. Here the CDR3 DNA reads TGTGCCAGCAGCTTAGGAGGCTCCTACAATGAGCAGTTCTTC. Translated, it gives CASSLGGSYNEQFF.

The chain carries TRBV2 and TRBJ2-2, with TRBD1 as a possible D gene (5 bases). V dropped 6 bases and J dropped 0 bases, with 8 bases sitting between them. Per germline, CDR1 SNHLY and CDR2 FYNNEI. The CDR3 length is 14 residues. CDR3 loop: CASSPTANTGELFF. In DNA form, the CDR3 reads TGTGCCAGCAGCCCGACAGCGAACACCGGGGAGCTGTTTTTT.

This chain uses TRBV3-1 (or the pseudogene TRBV3-2) with TRBJ1-2, with D unclear. The CDR3 is made up of 13 amino acids. Deletions cut 7 bases from V and 2 bases from J, with 11 bases between. CDR1 is LGHDT, CDR2 YNNKEL, per germline (reference sequence). The CDR3 loop is CASTSLPNYGYTF. The DNA of the CDR3 is TGTGCCAGCACCTCTCTCCCCAACTATGGCTACACCTTC.

This chain joins TRBV4-1 and TRBJ1-1; D might be TRBD1 (6 bases). The CDR3 covers 14 residues. The V gene lost 0 bases and the J gene lost 4 bases, with 9 bases spanning the gap. Germline V lookup: CDR1 MGHRA, CDR2 YSYEKL. The CDR3, as DNA: TGCGCCAGCAGCCAAGAGGAAGGGGGCACTGAAGCTTTCTTT. It translates to CASSQEEGGTEAFF.

The rearrangement links TRBV4-2 to TRBJ1-6, with D possibly being TRBD1 (6 bases). Per the germline V gene, CDR1 is LGHNA and CDR2 is YNFKEQ. This CDR3 comprises 16 residues. The ends were cut back, 3 bases at V and 7 bases at J, with 16 bases in the middle. The CDR3 DNA reads as TGTGCCAGCAGCCACTCCCTCAGACAGGAAAATTCACCCCTCCACTTT. It codes for CASSHSLRQENSPLHF.